What follows describes a single T cell receptor (beta chain). The V segment lost 4 bases and the J segment 5 bases; nucleotides outside the gene matches: 13. This CDR3 region has 18 residues. CDR1 and CDR2 from the germline V gene are SGDLS and YYNGEE. The sample belongs to a study of shared clonotypes between healthy human individuals. Researchers ran the assay at a deep level. The repertoire was sequenced with immunoSEQ multiplex PCR; TCRdb's copy has only in-frame clones and lacks some. This sample has millions of clones; about 93% occur once, and the top ten carry more than 1.5%. Naive CD8 cells, CD45RO-negative and positively selected for CCR7, excluded terminally differentiated effector memory CD45RA+ cells.

The sequencing input was naive CD8+ T cells from PBMCs. This chain connects TRBV9 to TRBJ2-1; 12 positions agree with TRBD2. The receptor was isolated from a man between 18 and 35 years old in good health. Some clones in this sample may be carry-over from other donors' samples. This chain's CDR3 is CASSLSRLAGVVHNEQFF. The CDR3 DNA follows: TGTGCCAGCAGCTTATCCCGACTAGCGGGAGTAGTCCACAATGAGCAGTTCTTC.